This T cell receptor (beta chain) was captured by sequencing in a study of beta chain features in type 1 diabetes. Study-level findings and limits: Type 1 diabetes patients had moderately but significantly shorter TCRB CDR3s in all four CD4+ subsets.

Each of the CD4+ naive, central memory, regulatory and stem cell-like memory populations was sorted via CD45RO/CCR7/CD25/CD127/CD95/CD27. Expressed TCRB transcripts were sequenced because the isolated RNA had all been reverse transcribed beforehand. Generated by immunoSEQ multiplex PCR, the TCRdb table keeps only in-frame clones and is missing some. Of around 100,000 clones listed, approximately 30% are singletons. This clone occurred a few times. The antigen is undetermined. The ends lost 3 bases at V and 3 bases at J; junction bases unmatched: 5. Germline-derived CDR1 and CDR2 are GTSNPN and SVGIG (reference sequence). The CDR3 runs to 15 residues.

The J gene is TRBJ1-5, the V gene TRBV30; TRBD1 matches 10 bases. This receptor was obtained from a woman aged 18-29 years with type 1 diabetes. Sequencing was carried out using central memory CD4+ T cells from blood. The CDR3 DNA reads as TGTGCCTGGAGCCCGGGACAGGGGTTCAATCAGCCCCAGCATTTT. Translation: CAWSPGQGFNQPQHF.